Listed below are T cell receptor beta chains from one sample, sequenced in a study of T cells after yellow fever vaccination. TCRdb redid the calling of the 5' RACE reads with MiXCR, one entry per CDR3 protein. The sample lists about 580,000 distinct CDR3 sequences, less than 20% seen once, with roughly 17% in the top ten. The sequences come from PBMCs, collected 5 days after the first yellow fever vaccination. These receptors were taken from a man in his late teens or twenties who received the YFV17D yellow fever vaccine. The CDR3 runs from the conserved cysteine through the conserved F or W. D genes are given only for firm matches. Only some rows state a clone size, as once, few, many or a class for expanded clones.

TGTGCCAGCAGCTTGGAGGGAAATCGCTACGAGCAGTACTTC	CASSLEGNRYEQYF	TRBV5-6	.	.	TRBJ2-7
TGTGCCAGCAGGGACAGTATAGTCACTGAAGCTTTCTTT	CASRDSIVTEAFF	TRBV12-3/TRBV12-4	.	.	TRBJ1-1
TGTGCCAGCAGGCTTACAGGGGCAAATGAGCAGTTCTTC	CASRLTGANEQFF	TRBV12-3/TRBV12-4	TRBD1	many	TRBJ2-1
TGTGCCAGCAGCTTAGGAACGGGGTGGAATCAGCCCCAGCATTTT	CASSLGTGWNQPQHF	TRBV7-9	.	many	TRBJ1-5
TGTGCCAGCAGCCCTAGGCAGCGCAATCAGCCCCAGCATTTT	CASSPRQRNQPQHF	TRBV7-2	.	few	TRBJ1-5
TGTGCCAGCAGCGTAGCCCCCGGGACAGCATTAGAGACCCAGTACTTC	CASSVAPGTALETQYF	TRBV7-9	TRBD1	.	TRBJ2-5
TGTGCCAGCAGCCCCGCCGGGCTAGCGGGGACCGAGCAGTACTTC	CASSPAGLAGTEQYF	TRBV7-9	TRBD2	few	TRBJ2-7
TGTGCCAGCACCACCGGCACCAACAATGAGCAGTTCTTC	CASTTGTNNEQFF	TRBV27	.	few	TRBJ2-1
TGCGCCAGCAGCCGAGCAGGGGGCCGTTTCTACGAGCAGTACTTC	CASSRAGGRFYEQYF	TRBV4-1	TRBD1	few	TRBJ2-7
TGTGCCAGCAATTTGGGACAGGGGGCAGGCAATGAGCAGTTCTTC	CASNLGQGAGNEQFF	TRBV6-5	TRBD1	.	TRBJ2-1
TGTGCCAGCAGCGGACTGAGAAGCACAGATACGCAGTATTTT	CASSGLRSTDTQYF	TRBV12-3/TRBV12-4	.	many	TRBJ2-3
TGCGCCAGCAGCTCGCTAGTTGGAGTGAACTATGGCTACACCTTC	CASSSLVGVNYGYTF	TRBV5-1	.	.	TRBJ1-2
TGTGCCAGCAGATTCGACAGGGCGAGCTACGAGCAGTACTTC	CASRFDRASYEQYF	TRBV6-1	TRBD1	few	TRBJ2-7
TGCGCCAGCAGCCAAGAAGCAATGTACAATGAGCAGTTCTTC	CASSQEAMYNEQFF	TRBV4-3	.	.	TRBJ2-1
TGTGCCAACTCCGGGACAGGGGATCAGCCCCAGCATTTT	CANSGTGDQPQHF	TRBV10-3	TRBD1	few	TRBJ1-5
TGTGCCAGCAGCTCGGGGGGCGGGGCAGATACGCAGTATTTT	CASSSGGGADTQYF	TRBV5-6	.	few	TRBJ2-3
TGTGCCAGCAGTTACCCCCCCCCAATCGGGTTGAAACAGCCCCAGCATTTT	CASSYPPPIGLKQPQHF	TRBV6-5	.	few	TRBJ1-5
TGTGCCAGCAGCTTAGATTCAGGTTACTACGAGCAGTACTTC	CASSLDSGYYEQYF	TRBV7-2	.	few	TRBJ2-7
TGCAGTGCTAGACAAAGGCCGGGCGCAGCGGATTGGGGCAACGAGCAGTTCTTC	CSARQRPGAADWGNEQFF	TRBV20-1	.	few	TRBJ2-1
TGTGCCAGCATCGGAAGGGCGAGAAACTCCTACAATGAGCAGTTCTTC	CASIGRARNSYNEQFF	TRBV2	.	few	TRBJ2-1
TGTGCCAGCAGCCATCCTATAACCTACGAGCAGTACTTC	CASSHPITYEQYF	TRBV7-2	.	many	TRBJ2-7
TGTGCCAGCAGTGGAGCGACCTTGATGAACACTGAAGCTTTCTTT	CASSGATLMNTEAFF	TRBV12-3/TRBV12-4	.	.	TRBJ1-1
TGTGCCAGCAGCTTTTTAGGGAATAATAATTCACCCCTCCACTTT	CASSFLGNNNSPLHF	TRBV7-9	.	.	TRBJ1-6
TGTGCCAGCAGCCAGTGGGGTGTGGCAGGCGAGAAGACCCAGTACTTC	CASSQWGVAGEKTQYF	TRBV4-2	.	few	TRBJ2-5
TGCGCCAGCAGCCAATTAAGCTTTTACGAGCAGTACTTC	CASSQLSFYEQYF	TRBV4-1	.	.	TRBJ2-7
TGTGCCAGCTCTCTGACTAATAGGAACACTGAAGCTTTCTTT	CASSLTNRNTEAFF	TRBV18	.	.	TRBJ1-1
TGTGCCTGGAGTGTATCCGGGTGGGACACTGAAGCTTTCTTT	CAWSVSGWDTEAFF	TRBV30	.	.	TRBJ1-1
TGTGCCAGCAGTGCCGTCCTAGCGGGGTCCTACAATGAGCAGTTCTTC	CASSAVLAGSYNEQFF	TRBV2	TRBD2	few	TRBJ2-1
TGTGCCTCCTGGGGGCAGGACACCGGGGAGCTGTTTTTT	CASWGQDTGELFF	TRBV7-3	.	.	TRBJ2-2
TGTGCCAGCAGTGATCAGGGGGCCGATAGCAATCAGCCCCAGCATTTT	CASSDQGADSNQPQHF	TRBV2	TRBD1	.	TRBJ1-5
TGTGCCAGCAGCCAAGAGGGGGAGCATGGCTACACCTTC	CASSQEGEHGYTF	TRBV3-1	.	.	TRBJ1-2
TGCAGTGCTAGAAGGACAGGGCTGCGGAACACTGAAGCTTTCTTT	CSARRTGLRNTEAFF	TRBV20-1	TRBD1	.	TRBJ1-1